This entry concerns a single TCR beta chain. The CDR3 extends over 19 amino acids. V was pared by 7 bases and J by 0 bases, with 13 bases of the junction left unmatched. Germline V CDR1 and CDR2: SNHLY, FYNNEI. This specimen belongs to a study of OX40 agonist ivuxolimab in advanced cancers. The protocol was immunoSEQ multiplex PCR, while the TCRdb copy is restricted to in-frame clones and leaves out a portion. Of about 33,000 clones listed, roughly 71% were seen once; the top ten hold around 11%. Blood samples were obtained at baseline, cycle 4 day 1, and cycle 7 day 1. The chain recombines TRBV2 with TRBJ2-6, with TRBD1 matching 9 bases. Source: CD4+ or CD8+ T cells sorted from blood, taken in a trial of the OX40 agonist ivuxolimab. This TCR was sampled from an adult with an advanced solid tumor such as melanoma, head and neck, liver or kidney cancer. In DNA form, the CDR3 reads TGTGCCAGCACCATAAACAGGGGGCTCTTAAGCTCTGGGGCCAACGTCCTGACTTTC. It specifies CASTINRGLLSSGANVLTF.